The sequence of this T cell receptor (beta chain) was determined in a study of brain metastases from non-small cell lung cancer. Study-level findings and limits: Paired brain metastases and primary tumors largely shared TCR repertoires.

Germline assignment: CDR1 SNHLY and CDR2 FYNNEI. This CDR3 has 12 amino acids. V shed 6 bases and J shed 4 bases, with 9 bases lying between them. Comments on this clone: What it binds is unknown.

The assay was immunoSEQ multiplex PCR, and TCRdb's table has in-frame clones only and misses some. The sample records approximately 2,100 clones, roughly 87% being singletons. The receptor was isolated from a donor at least 40 years old with non-small cell lung cancer. Sequenced material: primary lung tumor tissue. The chain carries TRBV2 and TRBJ1-2; unclear D gene. The chain's CDR3 is CASRVQFYGYTF. The CDR3 coding sequence is TGTGCCAGCAGGGTGCAATTCTATGGCTACACCTTC.